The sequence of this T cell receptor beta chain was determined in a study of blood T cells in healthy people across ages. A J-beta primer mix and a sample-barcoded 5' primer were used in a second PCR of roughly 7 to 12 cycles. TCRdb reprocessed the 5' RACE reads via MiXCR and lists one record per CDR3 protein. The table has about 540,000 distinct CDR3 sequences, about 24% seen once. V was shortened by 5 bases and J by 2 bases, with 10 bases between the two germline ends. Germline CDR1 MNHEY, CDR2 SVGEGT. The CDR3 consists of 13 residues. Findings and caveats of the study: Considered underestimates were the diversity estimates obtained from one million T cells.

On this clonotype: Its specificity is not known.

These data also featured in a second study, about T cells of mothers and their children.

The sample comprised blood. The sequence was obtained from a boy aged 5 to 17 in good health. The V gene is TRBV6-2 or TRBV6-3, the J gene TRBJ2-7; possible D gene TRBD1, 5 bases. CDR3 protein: CASSTYRTYEQYF. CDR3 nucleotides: TGTGCCAGCAGTACCTACAGGACCTACGAGCAGTACTTC.